One T cell receptor beta chain is described in this entry. These data originate in a study of blood T cell repertoires in COVID-19. Repertoires were generated with immunoSEQ multiplex PCR, while TCRdb's copy carries only in-frame clones and drops some. The table has 250,000 to 300,000 clones, approximately 92% seen once; the top ten hold 1% to 1.3%. Looked up from germline, CDR1 is SGHRS and CDR2 is YFSETQ. The length of the CDR3 is 15 residues. V dropped 0 bases and J dropped 0 bases, with 10 bases sitting between them. The chain recombines TRBV5-1 with TRBJ2-7; weak D call: TRBD2 (5 bases). The sequence was collected from a woman aged 25 to 39 who had recovered from COVID-19. Sequencing was done on a sample of PBMCs or T cells enriched from blood (not recorded which). The CDR3 spells CASSLAAGYSYEQYF. CDR3 DNA sequence: TGCGCCAGCAGCTTGGCCGCGGGTTACTCCTACGAGCAGTACTTC.